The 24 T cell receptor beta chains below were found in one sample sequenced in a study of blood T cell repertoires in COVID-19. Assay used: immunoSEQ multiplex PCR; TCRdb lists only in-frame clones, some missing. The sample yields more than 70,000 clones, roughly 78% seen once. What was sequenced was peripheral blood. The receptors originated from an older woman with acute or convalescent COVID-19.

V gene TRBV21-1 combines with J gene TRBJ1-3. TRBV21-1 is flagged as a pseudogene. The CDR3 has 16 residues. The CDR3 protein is CASSPAGFYSGNTIYF. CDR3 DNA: TGTGCCAGCAGCCCTGCCGGGTTCTACTCTGGAAACACCATATATTTT.

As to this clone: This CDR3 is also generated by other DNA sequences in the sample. The CDR3 sequence: CASSSGLNTGELFF. Written as DNA, the CDR3 is TGCGCCAGCAGCAGTGGACTAAACACCGGGGAGCTGTTTTTT. The rearrangement uses TRBV5-1 and TRBJ2-2; perhaps TRBD2 as D (6 bases). This CDR3 has 14 residues. The V gene lost 4 bases and the J gene lost 2 bases, with 9 bases spanning the gap. Germline loops: CDR1 SGHRS, CDR2 YFSETQ.

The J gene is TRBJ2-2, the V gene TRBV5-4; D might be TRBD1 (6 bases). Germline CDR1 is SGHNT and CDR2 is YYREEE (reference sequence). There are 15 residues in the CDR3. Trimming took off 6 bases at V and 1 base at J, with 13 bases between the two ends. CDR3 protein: CASTRTGLNTGELFF. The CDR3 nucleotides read TGTGCCAGCACCAGAACAGGGCTGAACACCGGGGAGCTGTTTTTT.

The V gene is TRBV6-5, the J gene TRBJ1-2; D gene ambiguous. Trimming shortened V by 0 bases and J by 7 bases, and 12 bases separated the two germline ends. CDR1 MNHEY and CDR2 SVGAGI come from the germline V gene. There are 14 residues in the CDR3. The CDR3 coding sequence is TGTGCCAGCAGTTACTCGGCGCGAGGAACTGGCTACACCTTC. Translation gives CASSYSARGTGYTF.

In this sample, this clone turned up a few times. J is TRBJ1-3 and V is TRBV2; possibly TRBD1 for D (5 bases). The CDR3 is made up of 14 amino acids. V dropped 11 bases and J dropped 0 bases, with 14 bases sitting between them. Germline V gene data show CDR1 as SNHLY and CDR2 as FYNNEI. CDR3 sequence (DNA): TGTGCCGGGAAACAGGCCGCCTCTGGAAACACCATATATTTT. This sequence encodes CAGKQAASGNTIYF.

CDR3 nucleotides: TGTGCCAGCAGTGTGGACAGGGGAAGAGGGAGCTATGGCTACACCTTC. Translating it yields CASSVDRGRGSYGYTF. This sequence joins TRBV27 and TRBJ1-2; 9 bases are shared with TRBD1. With 5 bases clipped from V and 4 bases from J, the junction kept 11 bases outside the gene matches. Looked up from germline, CDR1 is MNHEY and CDR2 is SMNVEV (reference sequence). CDR3 size: 16 residues.

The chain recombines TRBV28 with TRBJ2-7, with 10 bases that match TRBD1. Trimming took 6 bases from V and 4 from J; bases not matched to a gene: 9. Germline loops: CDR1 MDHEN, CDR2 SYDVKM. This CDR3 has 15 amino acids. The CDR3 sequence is CASRGQGTVRYEQYF. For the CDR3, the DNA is TGTGCCAGCAGGGGACAGGGGACGGTGCGGTACGAGCAGTACTTC. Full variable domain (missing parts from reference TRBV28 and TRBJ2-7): DVKVTQSSRYLVKRTGEKVFLECVQDMDHENMFWYRQDPGLGLRLIYFSYDVKMKEKGDIPEGYSVSREKKERFSLILESASTNQTSMYLCASRGQGTVRYEQYFGPGTRLTVT.

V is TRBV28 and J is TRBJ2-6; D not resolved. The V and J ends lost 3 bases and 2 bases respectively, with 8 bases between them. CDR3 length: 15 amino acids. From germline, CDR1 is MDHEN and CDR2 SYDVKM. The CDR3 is CASSLPTAGANVLTF. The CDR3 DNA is TGTGCCAGCAGTTTGCCCACGGCTGGGGCCAACGTCCTGACTTTC.

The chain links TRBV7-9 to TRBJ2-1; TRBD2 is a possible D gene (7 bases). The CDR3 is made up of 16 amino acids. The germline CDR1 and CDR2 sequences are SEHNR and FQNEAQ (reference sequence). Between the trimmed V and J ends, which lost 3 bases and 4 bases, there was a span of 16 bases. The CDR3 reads CASSLRGGLPYNEQFF. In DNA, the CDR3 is TGTGCCAGCAGCTTGAGGGGGGGACTACCTTACAATGAGCAGTTCTTC.

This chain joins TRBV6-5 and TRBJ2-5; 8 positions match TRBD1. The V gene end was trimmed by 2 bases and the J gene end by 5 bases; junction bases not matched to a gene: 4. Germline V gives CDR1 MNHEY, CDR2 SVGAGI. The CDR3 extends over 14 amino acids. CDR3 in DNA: TGTGCCAGCAGTTACCAGGACAGGGTGGAGACCCAGTACTTC. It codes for CASSYQDRVETQYF.

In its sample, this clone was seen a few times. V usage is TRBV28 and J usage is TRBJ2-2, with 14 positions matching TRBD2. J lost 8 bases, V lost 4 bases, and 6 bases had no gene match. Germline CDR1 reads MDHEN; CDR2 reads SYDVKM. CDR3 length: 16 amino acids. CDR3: CASSSGTSGSFGELFF. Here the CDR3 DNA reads TGTGCCAGCAGTTCGGGGACTAGCGGGAGTTTTGGGGAGCTGTTTTTT.

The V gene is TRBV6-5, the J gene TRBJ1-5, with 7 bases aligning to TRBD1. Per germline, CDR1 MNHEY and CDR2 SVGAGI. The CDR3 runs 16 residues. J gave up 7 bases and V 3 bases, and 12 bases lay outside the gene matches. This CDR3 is CASSYVPPGGNQPQHF. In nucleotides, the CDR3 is TGTGCCAGCAGTTATGTTCCCCCAGGGGGAAACCAGCCCCAGCATTTT.

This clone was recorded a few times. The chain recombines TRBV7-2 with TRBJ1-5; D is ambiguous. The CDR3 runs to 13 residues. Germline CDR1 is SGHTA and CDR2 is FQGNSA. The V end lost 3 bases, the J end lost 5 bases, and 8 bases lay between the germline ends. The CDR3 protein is CASSFGTYQPQHF. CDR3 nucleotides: TGTGCCAGCAGCTTTGGCACGTATCAGCCCCAGCATTTT.

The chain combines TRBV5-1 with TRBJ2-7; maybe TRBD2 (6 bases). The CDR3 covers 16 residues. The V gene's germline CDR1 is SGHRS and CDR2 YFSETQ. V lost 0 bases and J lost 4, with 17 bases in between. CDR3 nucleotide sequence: TGCGCCAGCAGCTTGGCCCGGGACTTTACATTTTACGAGCAGTACTTC. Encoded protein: CASSLARDFTFYEQYF. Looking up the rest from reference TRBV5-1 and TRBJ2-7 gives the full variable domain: KAGVTQTPRYLIKTRGQQVTLSCSPISGHRSVSWYQQTPGQGLQFLFEYFSETQRNKGNFPGRFSGRQFSNSRSEMNVSTLELGDSALYLCASSLARDFTFYEQYFGPGTRLTVT.

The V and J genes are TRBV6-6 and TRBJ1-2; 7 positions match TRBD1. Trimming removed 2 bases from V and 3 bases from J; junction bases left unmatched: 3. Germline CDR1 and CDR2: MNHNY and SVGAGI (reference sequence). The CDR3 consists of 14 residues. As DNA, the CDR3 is TGTGCCAGCAGTTACGACGGGACAGACTATGGCTACACCTTC. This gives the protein CASSYDGTDYGYTF.

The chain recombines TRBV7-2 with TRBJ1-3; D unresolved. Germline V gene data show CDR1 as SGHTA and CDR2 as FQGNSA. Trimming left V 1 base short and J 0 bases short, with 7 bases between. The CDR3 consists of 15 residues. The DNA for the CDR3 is TGTGCCAGCAGCTTAGTCGGCGGCTCTGGAAACACCATATATTTT. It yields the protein CASSLVGGSGNTIYF.

CDR3 coding DNA: TGTGCCAGCAGTTTGGGGCAGAACTATGGCTACACCTTC. This sequence encodes CASSLGQNYGYTF. The V gene is TRBV28, the J gene TRBJ1-2; maybe TRBD1 (5 bases). Germline lookup yields CDR1 MDHEN and CDR2 SYDVKM. Trimming stripped 3 bases from V and 2 bases from J, with 7 bases between. This CDR3 has 13 amino acids.

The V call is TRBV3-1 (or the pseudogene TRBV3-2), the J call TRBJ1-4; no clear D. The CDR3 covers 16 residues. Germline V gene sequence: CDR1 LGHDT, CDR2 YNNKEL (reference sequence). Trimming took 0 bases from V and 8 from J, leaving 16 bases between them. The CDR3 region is CASSQDLVRAGEKLFF. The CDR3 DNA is TGTGCCAGCAGCCAAGATCTTGTACGGGCGGGCGAAAAACTGTTTTTT.

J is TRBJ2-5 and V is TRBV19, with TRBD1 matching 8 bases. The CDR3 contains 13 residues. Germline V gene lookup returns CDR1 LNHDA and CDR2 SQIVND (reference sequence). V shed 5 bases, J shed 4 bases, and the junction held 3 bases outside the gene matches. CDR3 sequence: CASSYRGAETQYF. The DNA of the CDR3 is TGTGCCAGTAGTTACAGGGGGGCAGAGACCCAGTACTTC. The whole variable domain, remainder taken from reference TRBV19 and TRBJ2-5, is DGGITQSPKYLFRKEGQNVTLSCEQNLNHDAMYWYRQDPGQGLRLIYYSQIVNDFQKGDIAEGYSVSREKKESFPLTVTSAQKNPTAFYLCASSYRGAETQYFGPGTRLLVL.

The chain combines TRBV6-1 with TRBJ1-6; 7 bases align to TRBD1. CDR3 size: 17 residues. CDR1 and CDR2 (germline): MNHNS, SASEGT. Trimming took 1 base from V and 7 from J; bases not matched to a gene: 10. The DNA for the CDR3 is TGTGCCAGCAGTGAAGTAACGGGACAGCGGGTCAATTCACCCCTCCACTTT. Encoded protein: CASSEVTGQRVNSPLHF.

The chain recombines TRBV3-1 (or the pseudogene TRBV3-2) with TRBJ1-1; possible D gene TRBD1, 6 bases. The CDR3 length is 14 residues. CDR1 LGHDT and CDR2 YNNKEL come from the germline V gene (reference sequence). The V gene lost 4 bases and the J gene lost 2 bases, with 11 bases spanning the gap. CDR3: CASSRRQANTEAFF. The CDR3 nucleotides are TGTGCCAGCAGCCGAAGACAGGCCAACACTGAAGCTTTCTTT.

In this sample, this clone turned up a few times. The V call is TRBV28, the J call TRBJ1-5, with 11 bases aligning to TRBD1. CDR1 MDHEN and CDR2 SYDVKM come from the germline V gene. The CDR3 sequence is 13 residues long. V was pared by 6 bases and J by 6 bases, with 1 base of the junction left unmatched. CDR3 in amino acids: CASRGQGVQPQHF. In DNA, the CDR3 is TGTGCCAGCAGGGGACAGGGGGTTCAGCCCCAGCATTTT.

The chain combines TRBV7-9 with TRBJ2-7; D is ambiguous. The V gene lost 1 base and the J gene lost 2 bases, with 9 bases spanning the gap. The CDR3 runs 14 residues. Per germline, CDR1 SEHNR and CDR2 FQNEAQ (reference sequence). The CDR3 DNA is TGTGCCAGCAGCTTAGTCAGGTTTCCCTACGAGCAGTACTTC. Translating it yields CASSLVRFPYEQYF.

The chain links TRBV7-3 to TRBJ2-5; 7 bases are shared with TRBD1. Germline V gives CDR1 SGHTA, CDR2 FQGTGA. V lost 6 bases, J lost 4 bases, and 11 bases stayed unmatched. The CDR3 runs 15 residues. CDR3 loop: CASSSKGTVGETQYF. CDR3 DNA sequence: TGTGCCAGCAGTTCGAAGGGGACAGTAGGAGAGACCCAGTACTTC. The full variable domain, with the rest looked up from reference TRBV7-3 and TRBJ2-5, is GAGVSQTPSNKVTEKGKYVELRCDPISGHTALYWYRQSLGQGPEFLIYFQGTGAADDSGLPNDRFFAVRPEGSVSTLKIQRTERGDSAVYLCASSSKGTVGETQYFGPGTRLLVL.